Following are 10 T cell receptor beta chains from one sample sequenced in a study of cytomegalovirus exposure and HLA in healthy donors. PCR employed 60 Vbeta and 13 Jbeta primers. Libraries were prepared by immunoSEQ multiplex PCR; TCRdb keeps only in-frame clonotypes and omits some of them. The data show some 170,000 clones, 72% seen once. The sequencing input was PBMCs. The receptors were sampled from a human donor in good health.

The rearrangement joins TRBV2 to TRBJ1-2, with a weak D call TRBD1 (6 bases). CDR3 size: 16 residues. V lost 4 bases and J 5 bases, leaving 20 bases between the germline ends. In germline, CDR1 is SNHLY, CDR2 FYNNEI. The CDR3 DNA is TGTGCCAGCAGTGCCATGAAACAACAGGGATGGTATGGCTACACCTTC. It yields the protein CASSAMKQQGWYGYTF.

This clone occurred a few times. The V and J genes are TRBV5-1 and TRBJ2-1; D gene ambiguous. This CDR3 region has 11 residues. Trimming cost V 1 base and J 9 bases, with 5 bases left between them. From germline, CDR1 is SGHRS and CDR2 YFSETQ. This chain's CDR3 is CASSLSSEQFF. Here the CDR3 DNA reads TGCGCCAGCAGCTTGAGTAGTGAGCAGTTCTTC.

DNA of the CDR3: TGTGCCAGCAGTGCGAGGCAGCTCTATGGCTACACCTTC. Its translation is CASSARQLYGYTF. V usage is TRBV2 and J usage is TRBJ1-2; D gene unclear. The CDR3 consists of 13 residues. Trimming removed 4 bases from V and 4 bases from J, with 10 bases in between. Germline CDR1 and CDR2: SNHLY and FYNNEI.

The rearrangement joins TRBV4-1 to TRBJ1-4; no clear D gene. From germline, CDR1 is MGHRA and CDR2 YSYEKL. CDR3 length: 12 residues. V was pared by 3 bases and J by 10 bases, with 9 bases between. For the CDR3, the DNA is TGCGCCAGCAGCCAGGACCGGGGAAAACTGTTTTTT. Protein sequence: CASSQDRGKLFF.

This clone was seen just once. This chain connects TRBV7-2 to TRBJ2-5; 7 nucleotides line up with TRBD1. After removal of 2 bases from V and 5 bases from J, the junction contained 11 bases not matched to a gene. The CDR3 covers 16 residues. Per the germline V gene, CDR1 is SGHTA and CDR2 is FQGNSA. CDR3 nucleotide sequence: TGTGCCAGCAGCTTATTTGCGACAGGGATCGGTGAGACCCAGTACTTC. This sequence encodes CASSLFATGIGETQYF.

This chain connects TRBV30 to TRBJ2-2, with a possible D match to TRBD1 (5 bases). TRBJ1-3 explains the end of the DNA better; the J call may be wrong. Germline V gene data show CDR1 as GTSNPN and CDR2 as SVGIG (reference sequence). The CDR3 sequence is 17 residues long. CDR3 DNA: TGTGCCTGGAGTGTTGGAGACAGACTCATCTCTGGAAACACCATATATTTT. It is translated as CAWSVGDRLISGNTIYF.

Here the CDR3 DNA reads TGTGCCAGCAGCTCGGACAGGTCTTATAATTCACCCCTCCACTTT. Residues: CASSSDRSYNSPLHF. The rearrangement links TRBV7-2 to TRBJ1-6, with TRBD1 identical over 7 bases. There are 15 residues in the CDR3. Germline CDR1 SGHTA, CDR2 FQGNSA. The V segment lost 4 bases and the J segment 4 bases; nucleotides outside the gene matches: 4.

This rearrangement joins TRBV9 to TRBJ1-2; D is uncertain. CDR1 and CDR2 from the germline V gene are SGDLS and YYNGEE. V shed 0 bases and J shed 4 bases, with 10 bases lying between them. The CDR3 extends over 14 amino acids. The CDR3: CASSVDEAAYGYTF. The CDR3 DNA follows: TGTGCCAGCAGCGTAGATGAAGCGGCCTATGGCTACACCTTC.

This chain uses TRBV5-1 with TRBJ2-2; perhaps TRBD1 as D (5 bases). Looked up from germline, CDR1 is SGHRS and CDR2 is YFSETQ. The V end lost 0 bases, the J end lost 4 bases, and 7 bases lay between the germline ends. This CDR3 has 14 amino acids. The CDR3 loop is CASSLGQTTGELFF. Written as DNA, the CDR3 is TGCGCCAGCAGCTTGGGACAGACCACCGGGGAGCTGTTTTTT.

The V call is TRBV27, the J call TRBJ2-5; 12 bases line up with TRBD2. CDR1 MNHEY and CDR2 SMNVEV come from the germline V gene (reference sequence). With 4 bases clipped from V and 5 bases from J, the junction kept 8 bases outside the gene matches. The CDR3 spans 16 residues. In nucleotides, the CDR3 is TGTGCCAGCAGTTCCGGGACTAGCGGGTTTAGGGAGACCCAGTACTTC. This sequence encodes CASSSGTSGFRETQYF.